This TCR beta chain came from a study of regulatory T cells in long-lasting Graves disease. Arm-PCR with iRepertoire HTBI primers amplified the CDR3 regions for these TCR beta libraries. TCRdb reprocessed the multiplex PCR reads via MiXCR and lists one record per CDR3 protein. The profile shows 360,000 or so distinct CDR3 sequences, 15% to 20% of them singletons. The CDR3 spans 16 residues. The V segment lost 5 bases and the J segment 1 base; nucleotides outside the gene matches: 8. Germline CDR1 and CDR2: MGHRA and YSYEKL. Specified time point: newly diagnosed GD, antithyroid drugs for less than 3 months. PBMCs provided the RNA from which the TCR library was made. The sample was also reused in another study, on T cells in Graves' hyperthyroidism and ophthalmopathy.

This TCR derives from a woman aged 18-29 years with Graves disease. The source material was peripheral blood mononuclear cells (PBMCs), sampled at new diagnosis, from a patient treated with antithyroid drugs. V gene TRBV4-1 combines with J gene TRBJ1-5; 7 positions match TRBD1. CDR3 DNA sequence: TGCGCCAGCAGCGGACTGACAGGGTTAAGCAATCAGCCCCAGCATTTT. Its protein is CASSGLTGLSNQPQHF.